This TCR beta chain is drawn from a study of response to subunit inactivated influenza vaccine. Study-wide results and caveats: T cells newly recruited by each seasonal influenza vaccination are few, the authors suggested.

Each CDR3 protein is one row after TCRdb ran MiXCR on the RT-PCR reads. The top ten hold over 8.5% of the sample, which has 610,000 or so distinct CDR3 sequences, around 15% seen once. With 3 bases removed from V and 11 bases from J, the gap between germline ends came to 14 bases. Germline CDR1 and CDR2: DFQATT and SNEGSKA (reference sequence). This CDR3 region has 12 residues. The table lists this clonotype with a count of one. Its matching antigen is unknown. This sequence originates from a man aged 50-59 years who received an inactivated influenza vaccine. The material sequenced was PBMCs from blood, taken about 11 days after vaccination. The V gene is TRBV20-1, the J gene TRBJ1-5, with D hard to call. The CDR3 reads CSARDSGSAQHF. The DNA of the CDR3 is TGCAGTGCTAGGGACTCTGGATCGGCCCAGCATTTT.